Listed below are T cell receptor beta chains from one sample, sequenced in a study of T cell repertoires in cytomegalovirus infection. Via MiXCR, TCRdb re-called the reads, giving one row per CDR3 protein. Here the sample spans hundreds of thousands of distinct CDR3 sequences, less than 40% being singletons. The sample consisted of PBMCs. These receptors all stem from a human donor in good health (CMV status not recorded). Some clones in this sample may be carry-over from other donors' samples. Each CDR3 is given with its conserved first and last residue. The D gene is left open where the match is weak. Clone size, where shown, is once, few, many, or a class for clones that have expanded.

TRBD1 TRBJ2-1 NA TRBV6-8 TGTGCCAGCTTTAGGGGGCAGGGAGAGCAGTTCTTC CASFRGQGEQFF
NA TRBJ1-4 NA TRBV14 TGTGCCAGCAGCCCCGTAGCCGGGGGTAATGAAAAACTGTTTTTT CASSPVAGGNEKLFF
NA TRBJ1-3 few TRBV28 TGTGCCAGCAGTTCTCTAAGTCCAAACACCATATATTTT CASSSLSPNTIYF
NA TRBJ2-7 once TRBV28 TGTGCCAGCAGTATAGTGGGGACCGGGGTATCCTACGAGCAGTACTTC CASSIVGTGVSYEQYF
TRBD1 TRBJ1-1 NA TRBV19 TGTGCCAGCACCCGGGACAGGGCGGCTGAAGCTTTCTTT CASTRDRAAEAFF
TRBD1 TRBJ2-4 NA TRBV15 TGTGCCACCAGCAGGTTCGGACAGGTGCTAAACATTCAGTACTTC CATSRFGQVLNIQYF
NA TRBJ2-2 NA TRBV7-9 TGTGCCAGCAGCCCCGGGACTCTCGGACCCGGGGAGCTGTGTTTT CASSPGTLGPGELCF
NA TRBJ2-3 NA TRBV4-2 TGTGCCATCAGCCAAGAAGGCACAGATACGCAGTATTTT CAISQEGTDTQYF
NA TRBJ2-4 few TRBV6-8 TGTGCCAGCGATGGGCAGGATAAGAACTCAGCCAAAAACATTCAGTACTTC CASDGQDKNSAKNIQYF
TRBD1 TRBJ1-2 many TRBV7-2 TGTGCCAGCAGCCTGGGGAGGGGGCGAGGCTACACCTTC CASSLGRGRGYTF
NA TRBJ1-1 many TRBV7-2 TGTGCCAGCAGCTTCGCCGGGATGAACACTGAAGCTTTCTTT CASSFAGMNTEAFF
NA TRBJ1-1 NA TRBV19 TGTGCCGCCCGTAGGAGCACTGAAGCTTTCTTT CAARRSTEAFF
NA TRBJ1-1 few TRBV5-1 TGCGCCAGCAGCTTTTCAACAGACACTGAAGCTTTCTTT CASSFSTDTEAFF
NA TRBJ1-1 NA TRBV19 TGTGCCAGTAGACTCGCCCCCGGGCGGGGATCTGAAGCTTTCTTT CASRLAPGRGSEAFF
NA TRBJ2-6 NA TRBV15 TGTGCCACCAGCAGAGATCTCGGGGGGCTGGGCGTCCTGACTTTC CATSRDLGGLGVLTF
TRBD1 TRBJ2-1 NA TRBV6-5 TGTGCCAGCAGGTCCTCCGAGACAGGGCCGTTTGGGCAGTTCTTC CASRSSETGPFGQFF
NA TRBJ2-2 NA TRBV12-3/TRBV12-4 TGTGCCAGCGGCCACGGGAGCACCGGGGAGCTGTTTTTT CASGHGSTGELFF
NA TRBJ2-1 NA TRBV4-2 TGTGCCAGCAGCCAAGATATACGGACCCCCGGGCCCTACAATGAGCAGTTCTTC CASSQDIRTPGPYNEQFF
TRBD1 TRBJ2-7 NA TRBV28 TGTGCCAGCACACGCCCCCAGACAGGGACCGAGCAGTACTTC CASTRPQTGTEQYF
NA TRBJ1-2 NA TRBV5-4 TGTGCCAGCAGCTTGGACCAGATCTATGGCTACACCTTC CASSLDQIYGYTF
NA TRBJ1-6 NA TRBV7-2 TGTGCCAGCAGCTTCCTTGGTACGGAGAATTCACCCCTCCACTTT CASSFLGTENSPLHF
NA TRBJ1-2 NA TRBV28 TGTGCCAGCAGTTTAGGAGGAGGAGGGGATAACTATGGCTACACCTTC CASSLGGGGDNYGYTF
TRBD2 TRBJ2-1 many TRBV28 TGTGCCAGCAGTTTAACTCTAGCGGGAGTACGTAATGAGCAGTTCTTC CASSLTLAGVRNEQFF
NA TRBJ1-5 NA TRBV20-1 TGCAGTGCCGGGACGGATAGCAATCAGCCCCAGCATTTT CSAGTDSNQPQHF